Sequencing of this TCR beta chain was carried out in a study of blood T cell repertoires in COVID-19. This clone was seen once. TCRdb keeps only in-frame clones here, not all; method: immunoSEQ multiplex PCR. Of about 240,000 clones in the sample, around 87% were seen once. Sequenced input: peripheral blood. The TCR sequence derives from a woman in her 70s with active or convalescent COVID-19.

CDR3 in DNA: TGTGCCAGCAGCCAAGCAGGGGGCAGTGGATACGAGCAGTACTTC. This translates into CASSQAGGSGYEQYF. The chain uses TRBV3-1 (or the pseudogene TRBV3-2) and TRBJ2-7; 8 bases are shared with TRBD1. The V gene's germline CDR1 is LGHDT and CDR2 YNNKEL (reference sequence). The trim removed 1 base at V and 4 bases at J, leaving 6 bases unmatched. The CDR3 extends over 15 amino acids.